This TCR beta chain originates from a study of regulatory T cells in long-lasting Graves disease (dated by TCRdb to the early 2020s). Regarding the complete study: Antithyroid drugs had been taken for less than 3 months by newly diagnosed Graves' disease patients. Patients with persistent Graves' disease were compared with patients with newly diagnosed Graves' disease using TCR sequencing and RNA sequencing of peripheral blood. The study was conducted in China and was registered as a clinical trial. A total of about 33 samples underwent TCR sequencing, from about 13 patients with persistent Graves' disease and some 20 patients with newly diagnosed Graves' disease. Beyond this particular receptor, the publication reports: Sequencing and analysis were restricted to the TCR beta chain. Persistent patients shared more public clonotypes among themselves (around 2,500) than newly diagnosed patients did (over 900). Because the primary lesion, thyroid tissue, could not be accessed, the study looked at peripheral blood alone. The authors acknowledged the small sample size as a limitation that may reduce accuracy. Compared with newly diagnosed patients, patients with persistent Graves' disease had lower TCR Shannon entropy and fewer highly expanded clones, which suggests clonal expansion. TRBV28, TRBJ1-2 and TRBJ2-5 were preferentially used in persistent disease, while TRBV20-1 and TRBJ2-1 were favored in newly diagnosed disease.

In its sample, this clonotype was seen many times. Its cognate antigen has yet to be identified. No clone much larger than this one lies a single base away; base qualities are absent. CDR1 and CDR2 were assigned from the germline V gene as SNHLY and FYNNEI. V was cut back by 3 bases and J by 5 bases, leaving a gap of 8 bases between them. The CDR3 contains 12 residues, cysteine and phenylalanine counted. The only DNA kept is the CDR3, 36 bases in frame from the first base. Reading the label with the study, this specimen's time point is: newly diagnosed GD, antithyroid drugs for less than 3 months. RNA was extracted from PBMCs in TRIzol for both TCR sequencing and RNA sequencing. The diagnosis of Graves' disease was made according to American Thyroid Association guidelines. Recruitment of patients was carried out at an endocrinology department in Xi'an, China. From each patient, approximately 9.9 milliliters of peripheral blood was collected into an EDTA anticoagulant tube. PBMCs were isolated by Ficoll Paque Plus density gradient separation without further T cell sorting. An Agilent 2100 Bioanalyzer and agarose gel were used to check RNA quality, and a NanoDrop 2000 was used to measure RNA concentration.

Libraries were built with multiplex PCR. TCRdb shows the sequencer as Illumina HiSeq 4000. TCR beta libraries were built with iRepertoire HTBI primers and Arm-PCR amplification of CDR3 regions. Gel purification was performed on PCR products prior to sequencing. Per the original workflow: Gene usage analysis of CDR3 amino acid clonotypes relied on the roughly 60 TRBV and 15 or so TRBJ segments identified across samples. COPE and FqMerger were used to merge filtered high-quality paired reads into contigs. BLAST was used to align contigs to the IMGT TRBV, TRBD and TRBJ reference genes, and CDR3 was defined following IMGT. Any clonotype with a frequency above 0.1% was classified as a highly expanded clone. Shannon entropy served as the measure of repertoire diversity, while the Gini coefficient captured V-J evenness. A clonotype was considered public if more than one individual shared it. Through fastp at Q25 and MiXCR, TCRdb rebuilt clones from the public reads, retaining in-frame beta chains. For every CDR3 protein sequence, its rows merge into one entry that carries the most common genes and DNA. Here the V and J calls rest on TCRdb's processing, not on the authors' analysis. This sample gives 200,000 to 250,000 distinct CDR3 sequences in total; roughly a fifth of them show up just once. 12% of the sample rests with the top ten.

The data were also submitted as part of a second study, on T cells in Graves' hyperthyroidism and ophthalmopathy. As noted in the second study: Graves' hyperthyroidism was defined as stable when no progression to ophthalmopathy occurred over 18 months of follow-up. Hyperthyroidism patients were newly diagnosed, had a disease duration of under 2 months, and were aged 18 to 65 years. Exclusion was applied to patients with uncontrolled infections, other autoimmune diseases, pregnancy or lactation. Diagnoses were established on the basis of clinical symptoms, serum thyroxine and TRAb, thyroid ultrasound, and orbital computed tomography. A first-round RT-PCR of the TCR CDR3 used the HTBI primer set with the Qiagen OneStep RT-PCR kit. Most expanded thyroid clonotypes (frequency above 0.001) were also found in blood, which suggests that blood repertoires may mirror thyroid immune responses. A model built on a 13 V-J signature distinguished ophthalmopathy from stable hyperthyroidism, reaching 87.88% sensitivity and approximately 81% specificity in cross-validation and 80%/75% in testing. During validation, the model predicted progression to ophthalmopathy a median of approximately six months ahead of onset, with almost 71% sensitivity and roughly 75% specificity. TCR V-J signatures able to tell the groups apart were searched for in a discovery cohort of 90 to 100 patients, of whom approximately 40 had Graves' ophthalmopathy and under 65 had stable Graves' hyperthyroidism. An independent validation cohort of fewer than 20 hyperthyroidism patients and 17 patients who later progressed to ophthalmopathy tested prospective prediction of ophthalmopathy. For training and testing, the 110 or so patients in the discovery cohort were randomly divided in a 7:3 ratio. In more than 5 Graves' hyperthyroidism patients, the study also compared T-cell repertoires from thyroid tissue with T-cell repertoires from blood. Following sampling, methimazole starting at 30 mg daily was given to hyperthyroidism patients, and high-dose intravenous methylprednisolone was given to ophthalmopathy patients. A second multiplex PCR round built the libraries, followed by size selection and purification. Paired-end sequencing of the libraries was performed with 100 bp reads on an Illumina HiSeq2000. Raw data were processed with SOAPnuke, discarding reads with adapters, uncalled bases, mean Phred below 15, or no exact constant-primer or identifier match. High-quality paired reads were merged with COPE v1.2.5, and unique nucleotide sequences were defined as clonotypes. MiTCR v1.1 was used to align the clonotypes against IMGT TRBV, TRBD and TRBJ reference segments. Analysis was restricted to V-J combinations with a frequency above 0.0001, which covered 98% to 99.2% of repertoires. A TCS score was defined as the ratio between F50 (clonal expansion) and ExV (chaos), using BLOSUM62-based TCRdist between CDR3 peptides within each V-J. Welch's t-statistics and random forest reduced 500 to 650 V-J features to 10 to 15, which were used in a naive Bayes classifier (R e1071). Sample size was not statistically predetermined, and blinding of investigators to group allocation was not performed. TCR Vbeta CDR3 sequencing of fewer than 150 peripheral blood samples (roughly 41 ophthalmopathy, roughly 74 hyperthyroidism and roughly 17 progressor patients) is reported in the paper.

The sequence was obtained from a woman aged 25-40 years with Graves disease. Donor details come from another sample of the same person, matched by shared clones. Material: peripheral blood mononuclear cells (PBMCs), obtained at new diagnosis, from a patient treated with antithyroid drugs. The V and J genes are TRBV2 and TRBJ2-7, with the identity of the D gene unclear. The DNA reads TGTGCCAGCAGTGAGTCGGTCCACGAGCAGTACTTC. Translated, this is CASSESVHEQYF.